This entry describes one TCR beta chain. Version v3.0 of the immunoSEQ assay ran at survey level. Sequenced by immunoSEQ multiplex PCR; TCRdb stores in-frame clones only, minus some. The repertoire has approximately 25,000 clones, 80% to 90% of them found once; the top ten carry approximately 16%. These data are taken from a study of long-term antiretroviral therapy in people with HIV. This CDR3 has 14 amino acids. V lost 2 bases and J lost 5, with 12 bases in between. Germline V gene data show CDR1 as SGHVS and CDR2 as FQNEAQ. This chain uses TRBV7-8 with TRBJ2-5, with a weak D call TRBD1 (6 bases). The clonotype was recovered from a man aged 50-60 years with HIV. Sequences were derived from unsorted PBMCs, sampled 1.2 years after starting antiretroviral therapy. CDR3 DNA sequence: TGTGCCAGCAGCTTAAACAGGGTATATGAGACCCAGTACTTC. Its translation: CASSLNRVYETQYF.